Sequencing of this T cell receptor (beta chain) was carried out in a study of blood T cell repertoires in COVID-19. Turning to the study itself: Specimens from acute and convalescent COVID-19 originated in the United States, Italy and Spain. Sample material is recorded as cDNA or gDNA derived from T cells, B-cell-depleted T cells, or PBMCs.

Under the authors' procedure: Reference gene primers were amplified, and this amplification served to estimate nucleated cell counts. Sequencing used immunoSEQ multiplex PCR; TCRdb keeps in-frame clones, though not all of them. D and trimming were read from the DNA, whereas the V and J calls and clone size are those reported in that table. The sample carries roughly 57,000 clones, more than 75% recorded once. Sequences were obtained from peripheral blood. The TCR comes from a man aged 55 to 70 with active or convalescent COVID-19.

The CDR3 spells CASSIRLAGGVGYIQYF. For the CDR3, the DNA is TGTGCCAGCAGCATCCGACTAGCGGGAGGGGTAGGGTACATTCAGTACTTC. This rearrangement joins TRBV28 to TRBJ2-4; 14 bases fit TRBD2. Unmatched junction bases numbered 12, after V lost 6 bases and J lost 8 bases. The CDR3 loop spans 17 amino acids. The germline V gene encodes CDR1 MDHEN and CDR2 SYDVKM.